This T cell receptor (beta chain) was captured in a study of blood T cells in healthy people across ages. Study context: When template switching was applied, about one barcoded beta molecule was captured per two T cells. Regarding the study as a whole: Diversity of TCR beta correlated strongly with naive T cell percentage.

The CDR3 is made up of 13 amino acids. Germline CDR1 and CDR2: DFQATT and SNEGSKA (reference sequence). V dropped 8 bases and J dropped 0 bases, with 10 bases sitting between them. A remark on this clonotype: Its antigen remains unidentified.

It was with a sample-barcoded 5' primer and a J-beta primer mix that a second PCR of roughly 7 to 12 cycles was run. TCRdb passed the 5' RACE reads through MiXCR, listing each CDR3 protein once. The data contain around 900,000 distinct CDR3 sequences, more than 25% of them singletons. The sample was blood. The origin of this receptor is an elderly woman in good health. The chain employs TRBV20-1 and TRBJ2-2; D is undetermined. The DNA for the CDR3 is TGCAGTCCCCTCGAGGCGAACACCGGGGAGCTGTTTTTT. This gives the protein CSPLEANTGELFF.